This T cell receptor beta chain was sequenced in a study of blood T cells in healthy people across ages (dated by TCRdb to the mid-2010s). For context, the study as a whole: In model experiments, template switching captured about one uniquely barcoded TCR beta cDNA molecule for every two T cells. The study measured age-related changes in TCR beta repertoire diversity using deep sequencing normalized with unique cDNA molecular identifiers. The donors were divided into four age groups: young (average around 16 years), middle-aged (almost 40), aged (approximately 62) and long-lived (82). For two donors (one aged 18 to 29 and one aged 80 or older), the study analyzed two additional independent replicas of 1 million unique cDNA reads from the same blood draw.

The protocol used for the library was 5' RACE. Sequenced on an Illumina HiSeq 2500. A second 7 to 11 cycle PCR used a sample-barcoded 5' primer and a J-beta primer mix. Each TCR beta cDNA molecule received a unique molecular identifier from a template-switch 5' adaptor carrying 12 random nucleotides. Each sample yielded at least 2.5 million CDR3-containing paired-end reads. All of the RNA was converted into first-strand cDNA using the Mint cDNA synthesis kit, with a TRBC-specific oligonucleotide serving as the primer. Following uracil-DNA glycosylase treatment, a first 18-cycle PCR with universal primers M1SS and BC2_uni_R was performed on all cDNA. In the paper's pipeline: Normalization of each sample was performed by random selection of 1 million high-quality reads, each carrying a distinct molecular identifier. Instead of being binned into consensus sequences, reads that shared molecular identifiers were thrown out. MiTCR, run with a Q25 quality threshold and the strictest error-elimination algorithm, handled CDR3 identification, clonotype clustering and error correction. A nonparametric unseen species model with Euler transformation was used to estimate a lower bound on total TCR beta diversity. TCRdb handled the public reads itself, with Q25 trimming in fastp and clone calling in MiXCR, and kept productive beta chains. Each record represents a unique CDR3 protein, reported with the most common genes and DNA among its rows. TCRdb assigned the V and J calls; the authors' analysis was not used. The sample includes roughly 550,000 distinct CDR3 sequences, with less than 25% observed a single time. The ten largest clones take up 8.7% of the sample.

The roughly 37 donors, aged 6 to 90 years, were systemically healthy Caucasian individuals from Russia. Each donor gave around 9 milliliters of peripheral blood, collected into EDTA-treated Vacutainer tubes. PBMCs were isolated by Ficoll-Paque density-gradient centrifugation, with at least 6 million obtained per sample. Total RNA was extracted from PBMCs with Trizol reagent, with at least 5.5 micrograms obtained per sample. The percentages of naive CD45RAhigh/CD27high T cells were determined by flow cytometry on a PBMC aliquot from every donor. Cut back by 9 bases and 0 bases, the V and J ends lie 17 bases apart. From cysteine to phenylalanine, the CDR3 is 16 amino acids long. CDR3 DNA is the only sequence kept; it has 48 bases, read in frame from the first base. CDR1 and CDR2 (MNHNS, SASEGT) derive from the germline V gene. Overall study outcomes, separate from this receptor: Observed TCR beta diversity per million T cells fell roughly linearly with age, and a significant reduction was already apparent by age around 39. Observed TCR beta diversity correlated strongly with the percentage of naive T cells measured by flow cytometry. Compared with the aged group, the long-lived group had more naive CD4+ T cells, fewer expanded clones and increased TCR diversity, a pattern suggesting age selection. Total diversity estimates from one million sequenced T cells were considered lower bounds and underestimates. The CMV infection status of donors was not known, potentially confounding age-related changes in expanded clonotypes. Conclusive comparison of naive and antigen-experienced compartments was prevented by the profiling of bulk unsorted PBMCs.

Remarks on this clonotype: Its recognized antigen is unknown. No much larger clonotype is one base removed from it; base qualities were not supplied.

In addition, the sample was reused for a study of T cells of mothers and their children. The second paper further reports: Donors were nine systemically healthy Caucasian individuals: three mothers and their six children. cDNA synthesis used all of the extracted RNA, with about 1.5 ug of RNA in each 15 ul reaction. In the second PCR, the M1S primer added sample barcodes and 2-4 random nucleotides. Over 8.5 million TCR beta CDR3 reads were obtained for each mother, and about 3 million reads were obtained for each child. TCR recombination output is similarly shaped by thymic selection in related and unrelated pairs, with a minor effect exerted by inherited differences. Normalized repertoire overlap in related mother-child pairs was always slightly higher than in unrelated mother-child pairs, but the difference was never significant. No persistent microchimeric T cell clones were detected, at a sensitivity of roughly 93 clones per million clonotypes. Deep NGS was used in the study to compare the TCR beta repertoires of mothers and children and to look for features that separate related mother-child pairs from unrelated individuals. On average, the children were around 11 +/- 4 years old, while the mothers were approximately 40 +/- 4 years old. After adapter ligation with NEBNext reagents, the libraries were sequenced on Illumina HiSeq 2000 with 100+100 nt paired-end reads. Mother and child libraries were prepared a month apart and sequenced in separate runs to prevent cross-contamination. Each donor had between about 450,000 and 2,200,000 distinct TCR beta clonotypes identified. Naive TCR beta clonotypes were estimated from low-frequency clonotypes matched to each donor's FACS-determined naive share, without sorting.

Sample: blood. The sequence was collected from a boy aged 5-17 years in good health. The rearranged chain carries TRBV6-1 and TRBJ1-4; a weak D assignment points to TRBD1 (5 bases agree). The CDR3 reads as follows: CASAFRGLATNEKLFF. Here is the DNA: TGTGCCAGTGCGTTCCGGGGCCTTGCAACTAATGAAAAACTGTTTTTT.